The rows below give T cell receptor beta chains drawn from one sample of a study of blood T cell repertoires in COVID-19. The protocol was immunoSEQ multiplex PCR, while the TCRdb copy is restricted to in-frame clones and leaves out a portion. The sample has fewer than 350,000 clones; more than 75% are singletons. The sequenced sample was PBMCs or T cells enriched from blood (not recorded which). These receptors were collected from a woman aged 55-75 years in a cohort exposed to, infected with or recovered from COVID-19 (not recorded which). Each CDR3 is given with its conserved first and last residue. The D gene is left open where the match is weak. Clone sizes are given selectively: once, few, many, or a class where the clone is expanded.

v_call	clone_size	j_call	d_call	cdr3_length	cdr3_nt	cdr3_aa
TRBV29-1	-	TRBJ1-2	-	11	TGCAGCGTTGGCGGGAGTGCTGGCTACACCTTC	CSVGGSAGYTF
TRBV19	-	TRBJ2-7	TRBD2	17	TGTGCCAGTAGTATAGATCCCAAGCTAGCGGGAGCCTACGAGCAGTACTTC	CASSIDPKLAGAYEQYF
TRBV3-1/TRBV3-2	-	TRBJ1-4	-	14	TGTGCCAGCAGCCTAACAGAACTAGGGGAAAAACTGTTTTTT	CASSLTELGEKLFF
TRBV4-1	-	TRBJ2-1	TRBD2	15	TGCGCCAGCAGCTCGCCGGGACTAGCGGGAGTCGAGCAGTTCTTC	CASSSPGLAGVEQFF
TRBV7-2	-	TRBJ1-2	TRBD1	16	TGTGCCAGCAGCTTAGAAGGACAGGGACCAATATATGGCTACACCTTC	CASSLEGQGPIYGYTF
TRBV7-8	-	TRBJ2-3	-	14	TGTGCCAGCAGCTTAGGGACAAGCACAGATACGCAGTATTTT	CASSLGTSTDTQYF
TRBV7-3	-	TRBJ2-4	TRBD2	17	TGTGCCAGCAGCCAAGGCGGGCTAGCGGTAGCCAAAAACATTCAGTACTTC	CASSQGGLAVAKNIQYF
TRBV18	-	TRBJ1-2	-	15	TGTGCCAGCTCACCACCGGGGAGGAGAGGTCATGGCTACACCTTC	CASSPPGRRGHGYTF
TRBV6-6	-	TRBJ2-3	-	16	TGTGCCAGCAGACCTCCCAGGGGCATAGGCACAGATACGCAGTATTTT	CASRPPRGIGTDTQYF
TRBV6-5	-	TRBJ1-1	-	15	TGTGCCAGCAGAACTTCTTCAGGGCGGAACACTGAAGCTTTCTTT	CASRTSSGRNTEAFF
TRBV6-2/TRBV6-3	-	TRBJ1-1	-	13	TGTGCCAGCAGCCTCACACCGAACACTGAAGCTTTCTTT	CASSLTPNTEAFF
TRBV28	-	TRBJ2-7	-	12	TGTGCCAGCAGTCGGGACTCCTACGAGCAGTACTTC	CASSRDSYEQYF
TRBV28	-	TRBJ2-7	TRBD2	11	TGTGCCAGCAGTCCCCCTAGCGGGAGGTTCTTC	CASSPPSGRFF
TRBV6-1	-	TRBJ1-6	TRBD1	17	TGTGCCAGCAGTGGCATAGGGGACAGCTCCTATAATTCACCCCTCCACTTT	CASSGIGDSSYNSPLHF
TRBV10-3	-	TRBJ2-7	TRBD1	13	TGTGCCATCACCACCGACAGGGCGGGCGAGCAGTACTTC	CAITTDRAGEQYF
TRBV3-1/TRBV3-2	-	TRBJ2-7	-	15	TGTGCCAGCAGCCCCGACTATCACAACACCTACGAGCAGTACTTC	CASSPDYHNTYEQYF
TRBV10-1	-	TRBJ2-2	-	16	TGCGCCAGCAGCGCTACTAGAACTAGGAACACCGGGGAGCTGTTTTTT	CASSATRTRNTGELFF
TRBV28	-	TRBJ2-7	TRBD2	14	TGTGCCAGCAGGACTAGCGGGAGCTCCTACGAGCAGTACTTC	CASRTSGSSYEQYF
TRBV7-2	once	TRBJ2-7	-	16	TGTGCCAGCAGCTTAGAGCAAACGGGAATGTCCTACGAGCAGTACTTC	CASSLEQTGMSYEQYF
TRBV7-9	once	TRBJ1-1	-	15	TGTGCCAGCAGCTTAGGGCTGACTATGAACACTGAAGCTTTCTTT	CASSLGLTMNTEAFF
TRBV6-5	-	TRBJ1-5	TRBD1	15	TGTGCCAGCAAACCGGACAGGATAAGCAATCAGCCCCAGCATTTT	CASKPDRISNQPQHF
TRBV3-1/TRBV3-2	-	TRBJ1-1	-	13	TGTGCCAGCAGCCTCGAAGGGGACACTGAAGCTTTCTTT	CASSLEGDTEAFF
TRBV3-1/TRBV3-2	once	TRBJ2-3	-	12	TGTGCCAGCAGCCAATGGGCGGATACGCAGTATTTT	CASSQWADTQYF
TRBV4-1	-	TRBJ2-5	-	14	TGCGCCAGCAGCCAAGATGACTTTCAAGAGACCCAGTACTTC	CASSQDDFQETQYF
TRBV5-1	few	TRBJ2-7	TRBD1	17	TGCGCCAGCAGCTACTTGACAGGGCCGATAACTAACTACGAGCAGTACTTC	CASSYLTGPITNYEQYF
TRBV7-6	-	TRBJ1-2	TRBD1	13	TGTGCCAGCTCCCGTACAGGGGACTATGGCTACACCTTC	CASSRTGDYGYTF
TRBV7-2	-	TRBJ2-7	-	14	TGTGCCAGCAGCTTAGGCAGGGCCTCCTACGAGCAGTACTTC	CASSLGRASYEQYF
TRBV27	-	TRBJ2-7	TRBD2	14	TGTGCCAGCAGTAGTAGCGGGAACCTCTACGAGCAGTACTTC	CASSSSGNLYEQYF
TRBV6-4	-	TRBJ1-2	-	20	TGTGCCAGCAGTGACCCCGCTGTGGAGCAGGGGCCGACCCCTCACTATGGCTACACCTTC	CASSDPAVEQGPTPHYGYTF
TRBV28	-	TRBJ1-2	-	13	TGTGCCAGCATCGACAGTAAGAAGTATGGCTACACCTTC	CASIDSKKYGYTF
TRBV28	-	TRBJ2-5	TRBD2	17	TGTGCCAGCAGTTTAGGGTCTAGCGGGAGGATAGTGGAGACCCAGTACTTC	CASSLGSSGRIVETQYF
TRBV27	-	TRBJ1-1	TRBD1	15	TGTGCCAGCAGTACTCGACAGGGGGGTACAACTGAAGCTTTCTTT	CASSTRQGGTTEAFF
TRBV19	-	TRBJ1-1	-	14	TGTGCCAGTAGTATAGCCTCGGGGGGGGGCGAAGCTTTCTTT	CASSIASGGGEAFF
TRBV29-1	-	TRBJ2-3	-	10	TGCAGCGTTGAAATAAATACGCAGTATTTT	CSVEINTQYF
TRBV28	-	TRBJ1-2	TRBD1	15	TGTGCCAGCAGTCGGGACAGGTATATCAACTATGGCTACACCTTC	CASSRDRYINYGYTF
TRBV9	-	TRBJ1-3	TRBD1	15	TGTGCCAGCAGCGCCGACAGGGGTAGTGGAAACACCATATATTTT	CASSADRGSGNTIYF
TRBV4-2	-	TRBJ2-7	-	15	TGTGCCAGCAGCCCCCCTCAAGCGTACTACTGCGAGCAGTACTTC	CASSPPQAYYCEQYF
TRBV4-2	-	TRBJ1-3	TRBD1	15	TGTGCCAGCAGCCAACCTACAGGGGGTGAAAACACCATATATTTT	CASSQPTGGENTIYF
TRBV5-1	-	TRBJ2-7	TRBD2	15	TGCGCCAGCAGCTTGACCCCTAGCGGGAGTTACGAGCAGTACTTC	CASSLTPSGSYEQYF
TRBV7-2	-	TRBJ1-5	-	15	TGTGCCAGCAGCTTAGTAGGGGGAGGCAATCAGCCCCAGCATTTT	CASSLVGGGNQPQHF
TRBV5-1	-	TRBJ1-1	TRBD1	15	TGCGCCAGCAGCTCAGGGGGGACAGGGGACACTGAAGCTTTCTTT	CASSSGGTGDTEAFF
TRBV2	-	TRBJ1-2	-	14	TGTGCCAGCAGTGCAGGGCAGGGGACGGTTGGCTACACCTTC	CASSAGQGTVGYTF
TRBV2	-	TRBJ2-7	-	14	TGTGCCAGCAGTGAAGGGTTGGCTTCCTACGAGCAGTACTTC	CASSEGLASYEQYF
TRBV5-1	few	TRBJ2-5	-	14	TGCGCCAGCAGCTTGTTCGGGGGCCAAGAGACCCAGTACTTC	CASSLFGGQETQYF
TRBV10-1	-	TRBJ2-5	TRBD1	13	TGCGCCAGCTCGGGACAGGTTCCAGAGACCCAGTACTTC	CASSGQVPETQYF
TRBV19	-	TRBJ2-3	-	17	TGTGCCAGTAGTATGGTCAGGGGCCCGAAGCCCGAGGATACGCAGTATTTT	CASSMVRGPKPEDTQYF
TRBV24-1	-	TRBJ2-2	TRBD2	21	TGTGCCACCAGTGGCAACCCCGGGACTAGCGGGAGTATAACCGGGACCGGGGAGCTGTTTTTT	CATSGNPGTSGSITGTGELFF
TRBV10-2	once	TRBJ2-2	-	15	TGCGCCAGCTTTTTGAGGACTACGAACACCGGGGAGCTGTTTTTT	CASFLRTTNTGELFF
TRBV9	-	TRBJ1-1	-	13	TGTGCCAGCAGCGTTTTGGGAGGGACTGAAGCTTTCTTT	CASSVLGGTEAFF
TRBV27	-	TRBJ2-1	-	13	TGTGCCAGCAGTCCTCCAGACTATAATGAGCAGTTCTTC	CASSPPDYNEQFF
TRBV7-8	-	TRBJ2-7	TRBD2	19	TGTGCCAGCAGCTTATATGGTTATCTAGCGGGAGAGCGGGATAACGAGCAGTACTTC	CASSLYGYLAGERDNEQYF